This record concerns one T cell receptor (beta chain) sequence. The target antigen is unknown. These data belong to a study of regulatory and conventional T cells in RAG deficiency. Study-wide results and limits: Omenn patients showed >75% Treg-Tconv overlap and shorter CDR3 lengths. Omenn CD25-high CD127-low cells may be activated cells, not true Tregs. Control T-cell subsets had markedly higher Shannon entropy and lower Simpson indices than RAG-deficient patients.

This CDR3 is 16 amino acids long. V dropped 0 bases and J dropped 4 bases, with 15 bases sitting between them. Germline V gives CDR1 SGHAT, CDR2 FQNNGV. The method was immunoSEQ multiplex PCR; TCRdb's version includes in-frame clones alone and lacks a portion of them. In the table there are more than 30,000 clones, 85% to 90% of which are singletons. The sample was also linked to a second study, of regulatory T cells. That paper states: Amplification used 52 TRBV primers and 13 TRBJ primers. Patient repertoires had restricted TRB V-J pairs and skewed V and J usage, most in Tregs.

This rearrangement joins TRBV11-2 to TRBJ2-5; the D gene is possibly TRBD2 (6 bases). The sequenced material came from CD8+ T cells sorted from blood. This TCR came from a human donor in good health. The chain's CDR3 is CASSLEAGTGLETQYF. CDR3 sequence (DNA): TGTGCCAGCAGCTTAGAGGCGGGAACGGGATTAGAGACCCAGTACTTC.